This T cell receptor (beta chain) was documented in a study of CD8 T cell repertoires and HIV-1 epitope variants (dated by TCRdb to 2020 to 2022). Context from the whole study: In separate culture wells, T cells were stimulated with each of twenty-five peptides that represented autologous and known Gag and Nef epitope variants. Tested epitopes included three Gag epitope families and Nef HW9 and YT9. An aliquot of 1M T cells was saved as an uncultured baseline condition, separate from the approximately 80 T cell cultures. A total of roughly 78 T cell cultures were run, with each culture condition performed in triplicate except for one peptide, which was performed in duplicate. The control conditions were a CMV, EBV and flu peptide pool, the Ebola AY9 epitope as a negative control, and a well with no peptide. T cells were enriched with the EasySep Human T Cell Enrichment Kit and co-cultured with equal numbers of autologous T cell-negative cells as antigen-presenting cells. Cultures ran for approximately eleven days in IMDM with gentamicin, with half-media changes on days 3 and 7 adding IL-2, IL-7 and IL-15.

Its CDR3 holds 15 amino acids, cysteine through phenylalanine. Here the CDR3 DNA is all that survives: 45 bases in frame from base 1. Looking up the germline V gene yields CDR1 SNHLY and CDR2 FYNNEI. V and J lose 3 bases and 2 bases, and a span of 14 bases separates them. The EasySep Human CD8+ T Cell Enrichment Kit was used on day 10 to isolate CD8+ T cells from every culture. Points on this clone: Its cognate antigen has yet to be identified. Base qualities are not recorded, but no much larger clone differs from it by a single base.

Sequencing of TCR beta CDR3 regions was performed at survey depth on the immunoSEQ platform. The QIAamp DNA micro kit was used to extract genomic DNA from every cultured and uncultured CD8+ T cell population. The study's own analysis went as follows. Samples with fewer than 5,000 productive reads were excluded, resulting in the removal of about 6% of the roughly 75 HIV peptide-stimulated cultures. Sequences were trimmed to CDR3 by a MANAFEST web app, and nonproductive sequences, CDR3s under 5 amino acids, and sequences not starting with C or ending with F/W were removed. Antigen-specific clonotypes had to expand in at least 2 of 3 replicates versus no-peptide control at FDR 0.01, only within one epitope family. In addition, a specific clonotype needed a frequency at least fivefold higher than in wells stimulated with peptides from other epitope families. Imported from immuneACCESS, the table was reduced by TCRdb to in-frame sequences with V and J called. These copies leave out some clones; in studies compared against another copy, an unresolved V gene accounts for under half, and the cause of the remainder is not known. V and J calls and clone size are as listed in that table; D and trimming were resolved from the DNA. For this sample there are tens of thousands of clones; over 70% appear just once. The ten largest clones take up about 26% of the sample.

Study-level results and caveats: The study identified about nine antigen-specific TCR beta clonotypes, more than 5 of which appeared to be cross-reactive for autologous or known escape epitope variants. The assay identified only TCR beta chains and indicated proliferation to antigen, not T cell function or cytokine profile. About five clonotypes recognized the Nef KF9 family and one the HW9 family, with no responses to the TAALDMSHF plasma variant.

Source material: uncultured baseline CD8+ T cells from peripheral blood mononuclear cells (PBMCs). The receptor comes from a male donor with HIV. Rearrangement joined TRBV2 to TRBJ2-7, with no confidently assigned D gene. The nucleotide sequence is given as TGTGCCAGCAGTGATATGGCAGCAAATACCTACGAGCAGTACTTC. Its translation reads: CASSDMAANTYEQYF.